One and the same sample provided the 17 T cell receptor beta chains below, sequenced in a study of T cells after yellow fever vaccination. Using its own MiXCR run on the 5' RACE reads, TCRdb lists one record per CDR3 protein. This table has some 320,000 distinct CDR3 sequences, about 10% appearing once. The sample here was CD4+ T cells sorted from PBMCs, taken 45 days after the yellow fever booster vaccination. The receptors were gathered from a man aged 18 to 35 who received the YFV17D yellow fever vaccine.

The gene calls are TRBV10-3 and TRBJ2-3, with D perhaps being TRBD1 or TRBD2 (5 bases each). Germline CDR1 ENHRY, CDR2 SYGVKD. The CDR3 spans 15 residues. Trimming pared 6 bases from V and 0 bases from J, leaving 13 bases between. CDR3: CAISRDGRSTDTQYF. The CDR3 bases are TGTGCCATCAGCCGGGACGGCCGTAGCACAGATACGCAGTATTTT.

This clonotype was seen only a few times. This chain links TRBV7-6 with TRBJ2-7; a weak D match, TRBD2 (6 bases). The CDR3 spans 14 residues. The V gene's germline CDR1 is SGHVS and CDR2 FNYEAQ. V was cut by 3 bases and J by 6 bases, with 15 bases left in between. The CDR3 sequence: CASSFAVGGTEQYV. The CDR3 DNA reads TGTGCCAGCAGCTTCGCCGTTGGGGGGACCGAGCAGTACGTC.

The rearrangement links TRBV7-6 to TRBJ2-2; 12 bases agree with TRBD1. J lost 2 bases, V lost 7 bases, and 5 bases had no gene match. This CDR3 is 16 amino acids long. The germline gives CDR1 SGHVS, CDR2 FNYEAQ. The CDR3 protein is CASTSGTGGNTGELFF. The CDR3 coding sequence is TGTGCCAGCACCTCCGGGACAGGGGGCAACACCGGGGAGCTGTTTTTT.

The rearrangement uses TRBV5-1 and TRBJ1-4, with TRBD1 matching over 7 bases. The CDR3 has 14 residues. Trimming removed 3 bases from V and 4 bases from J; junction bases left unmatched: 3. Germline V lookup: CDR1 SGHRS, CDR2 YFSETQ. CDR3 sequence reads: CASSYGQVNEKLFF. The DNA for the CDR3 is TGCGCCAGCAGCTACGGACAGGTTAATGAAAAACTGTTTTTT. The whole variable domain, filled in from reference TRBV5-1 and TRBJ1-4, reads KAGVTQTPRYLIKTRGQQVTLSCSPISGHRSVSWYQQTPGQGLQFLFEYFSETQRNKGNFPGRFSGRQFSNSRSEMNVSTLELGDSALYLCASSYGQVNEKLFFGSGTQLSVL.

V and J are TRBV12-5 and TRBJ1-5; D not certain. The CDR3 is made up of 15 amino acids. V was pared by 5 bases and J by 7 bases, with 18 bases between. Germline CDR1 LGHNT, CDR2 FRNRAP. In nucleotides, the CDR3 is TGTGCTAGTGGTCGCCGAGACTTACAGCCACAGCCCCAGCATTTT. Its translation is CASGRRDLQPQPQHF.

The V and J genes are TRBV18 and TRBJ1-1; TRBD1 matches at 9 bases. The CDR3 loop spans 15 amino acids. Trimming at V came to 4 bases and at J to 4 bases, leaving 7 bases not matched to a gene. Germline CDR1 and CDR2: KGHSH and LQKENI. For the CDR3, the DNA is TGTGCCAGCTCACGATTGGGACAGGGTGGCACTGAAGCTTTCTTT. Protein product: CASSRLGQGGTEAFF.

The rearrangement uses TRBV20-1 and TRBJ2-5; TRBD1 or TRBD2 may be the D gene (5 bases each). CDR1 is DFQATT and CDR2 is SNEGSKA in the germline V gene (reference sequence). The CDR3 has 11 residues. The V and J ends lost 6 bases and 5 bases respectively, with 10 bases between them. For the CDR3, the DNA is TGCAGTGCGGGGGTGAGGGAGACCCAGTACTTC. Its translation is CSAGVRETQYF.

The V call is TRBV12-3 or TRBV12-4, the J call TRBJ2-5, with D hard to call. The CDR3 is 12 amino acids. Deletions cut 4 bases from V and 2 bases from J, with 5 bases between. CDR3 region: CASSYNQETQYF. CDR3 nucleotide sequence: TGTGCCAGCAGTTATAATCAAGAGACCCAGTACTTC.

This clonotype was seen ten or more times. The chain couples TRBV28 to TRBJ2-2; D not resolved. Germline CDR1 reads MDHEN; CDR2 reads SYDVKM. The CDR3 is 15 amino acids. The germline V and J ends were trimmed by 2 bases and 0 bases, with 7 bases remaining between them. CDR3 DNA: TGTGCCAGCAGTTTAGGGGTAGCGAACACCGGGGAGCTGTTTTTT. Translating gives CASSLGVANTGELFF. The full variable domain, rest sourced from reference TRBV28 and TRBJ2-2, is DVKVTQSSRYLVKRTGEKVFLECVQDMDHENMFWYRQDPGLGLRLIYFSYDVKMKEKGDIPEGYSVSREKKERFSLILESASTNQTSMYLCASSLGVANTGELFFGEGSRLTVL.

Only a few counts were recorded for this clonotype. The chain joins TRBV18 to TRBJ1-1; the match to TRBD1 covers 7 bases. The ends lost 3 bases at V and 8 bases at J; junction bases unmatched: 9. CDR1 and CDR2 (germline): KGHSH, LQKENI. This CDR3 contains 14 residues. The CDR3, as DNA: TGTGCCAGCTCACCCGGACAGGCGGGGTTAGAAGCTTTCTTT. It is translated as CASSPGQAGLEAFF.

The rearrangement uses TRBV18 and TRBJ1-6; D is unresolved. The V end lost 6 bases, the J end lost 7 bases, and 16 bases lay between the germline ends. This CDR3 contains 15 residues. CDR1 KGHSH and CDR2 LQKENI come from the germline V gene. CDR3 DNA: TGTGCCAGCTCCCCCCGCACGGACTCCAATTCACCCCTCCACTTT. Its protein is CASSPRTDSNSPLHF.

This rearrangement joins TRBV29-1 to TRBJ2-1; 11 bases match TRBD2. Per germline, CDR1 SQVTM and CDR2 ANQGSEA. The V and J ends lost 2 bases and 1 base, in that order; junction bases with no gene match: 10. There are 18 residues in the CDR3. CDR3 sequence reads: CSVEPLAGGPGSYNEQFF. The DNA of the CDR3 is TGCAGCGTTGAACCCCTAGCGGGGGGTCCAGGATCCTACAATGAGCAGTTCTTC.

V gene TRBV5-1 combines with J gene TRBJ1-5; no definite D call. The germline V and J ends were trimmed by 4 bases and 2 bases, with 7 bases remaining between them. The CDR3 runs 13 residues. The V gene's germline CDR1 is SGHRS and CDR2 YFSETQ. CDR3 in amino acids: CASSVEGNQPQHF. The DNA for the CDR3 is TGCGCCAGCAGCGTGGAGGGCAATCAGCCCCAGCATTTT.

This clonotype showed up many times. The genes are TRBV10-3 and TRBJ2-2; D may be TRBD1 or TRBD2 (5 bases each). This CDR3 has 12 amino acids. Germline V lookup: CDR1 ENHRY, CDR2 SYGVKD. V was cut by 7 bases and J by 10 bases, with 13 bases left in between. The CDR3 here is CAIMGTPKELFF. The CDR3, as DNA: TGTGCCATCATGGGGACCCCGAAGGAGCTGTTTTTT.

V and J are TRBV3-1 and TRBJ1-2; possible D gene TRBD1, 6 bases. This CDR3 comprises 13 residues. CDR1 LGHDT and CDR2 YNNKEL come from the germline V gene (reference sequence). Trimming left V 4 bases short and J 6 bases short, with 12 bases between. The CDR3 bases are TGTGCCAGCAGCCCGTCAGGGGCCCATGGCTACACCTTC. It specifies CASSPSGAHGYTF.

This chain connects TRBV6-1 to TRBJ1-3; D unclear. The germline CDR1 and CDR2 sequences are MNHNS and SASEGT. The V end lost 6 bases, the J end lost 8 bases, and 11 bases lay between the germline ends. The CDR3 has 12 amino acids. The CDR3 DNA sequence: TGTGCCAGCAGAGCCGATTCTCACACCATATATTTT. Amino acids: CASRADSHTIYF.

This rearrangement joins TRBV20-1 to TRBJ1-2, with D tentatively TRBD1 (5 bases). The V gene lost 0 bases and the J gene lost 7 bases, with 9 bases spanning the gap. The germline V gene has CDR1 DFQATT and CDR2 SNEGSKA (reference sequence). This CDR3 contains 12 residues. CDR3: CSARDQGFGYTF. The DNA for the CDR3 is TGCAGTGCTAGAGATCAGGGTTTTGGCTACACCTTC.